This TCR beta chain stems from a study of vaccination and CD4 T cells after COVID-19. Study-wide background: Sampling after COVID took place at a median of around 110 days (range 35 to 161) following diagnosis.

Indicated time point: late sampling 161 to 241 days after vaccination in three convalescent patients. TCRdb passed the PCR reads through MiXCR, listing each CDR3 protein once. The sample lists some 33,000 distinct CDR3 sequences, 35% to 40% occurring once. About this clonotype: Its matching antigen is unknown.

The CDR3 is made up of 13 amino acids. Trimming removed 3 bases from V and 5 bases from J, with 11 bases in between. Notes on the study in general: The median count of SARS-CoV-2-reactive clonotypes rose from approximately 21 to 40, not significantly.

The specimen comprised CD4+ T cells from blood, sampled about 7 months after SARS-CoV-2 vaccination. This chain joins TRBV12-3 or TRBV12-4 and TRBJ2-7, with D possibly TRBD1 on 5 matching bases. This TCR derives from a human donor who had recovered from COVID-19. CDR3 sequence reads: CASSFRVRDEQYF. The CDR3, as DNA: TGTGCCAGCAGTTTCAGGGTTCGCGACGAGCAGTACTTC.